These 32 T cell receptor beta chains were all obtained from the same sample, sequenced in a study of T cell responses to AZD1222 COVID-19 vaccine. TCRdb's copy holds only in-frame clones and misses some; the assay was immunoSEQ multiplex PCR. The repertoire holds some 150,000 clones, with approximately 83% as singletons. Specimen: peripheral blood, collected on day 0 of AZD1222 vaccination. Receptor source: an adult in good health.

CDR3 amino acids: CASSLRLAGDGELFF. CDR3 DNA sequence: TGTGCCAGCAGCTTACGACTAGCGGGGGACGGGGAGCTGTTTTTT. The V gene is TRBV7-9, the J gene TRBJ2-2; TRBD2 matches at 12 bases. This CDR3 spans 15 amino acids. Germline CDR1 is SEHNR and CDR2 is FQNEAQ (reference sequence). J lost 7 bases, V lost 2 bases, and 2 bases had no gene match. Full variable domain (missing parts from reference TRBV7-9 and TRBJ2-2): DTGVSQNPRHKITKRGQNVTFRCDPISEHNRLYWYRQTLGQGPEFLTYFQNEAQLEKSRLLSDRFSAERPKGSFSTLEIQRTEQGDSAMYLCASSLRLAGDGELFFGEGSRLTVL.

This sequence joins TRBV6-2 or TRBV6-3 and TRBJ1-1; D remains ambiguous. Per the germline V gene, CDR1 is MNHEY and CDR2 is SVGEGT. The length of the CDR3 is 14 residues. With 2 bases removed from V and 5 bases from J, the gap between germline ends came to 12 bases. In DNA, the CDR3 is TGTGCCAGCAGTTACCTTGACACTAGAACTGAAGCTTTCTTT. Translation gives CASSYLDTRTEAFF.

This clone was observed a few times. This CDR3 is CASSLDYGNTIYF. DNA for the CDR3: TGTGCCAGCAGCTTAGATTATGGAAACACCATATATTTT. The chain is built from TRBV13 and TRBJ1-3; the D is unclear. The germline gives CDR1 PRHDT, CDR2 FYEKMQ (reference sequence). V lost 1 base and J lost 3, with 4 bases in between. The CDR3 loop spans 13 amino acids.

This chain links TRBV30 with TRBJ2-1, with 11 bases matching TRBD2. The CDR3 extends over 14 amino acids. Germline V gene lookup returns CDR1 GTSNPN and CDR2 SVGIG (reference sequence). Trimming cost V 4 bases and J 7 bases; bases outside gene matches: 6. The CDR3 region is CAWKLAGAWNEQFF. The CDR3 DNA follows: TGTGCCTGGAAACTAGCGGGAGCTTGGAATGAGCAGTTCTTC.

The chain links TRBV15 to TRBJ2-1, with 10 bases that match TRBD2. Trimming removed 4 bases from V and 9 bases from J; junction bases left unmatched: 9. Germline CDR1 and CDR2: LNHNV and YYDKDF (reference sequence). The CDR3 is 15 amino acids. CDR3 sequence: CATSISGRADGEQFF. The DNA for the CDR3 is TGTGCCACCAGCATAAGCGGGAGGGCCGACGGTGAGCAGTTCTTC.

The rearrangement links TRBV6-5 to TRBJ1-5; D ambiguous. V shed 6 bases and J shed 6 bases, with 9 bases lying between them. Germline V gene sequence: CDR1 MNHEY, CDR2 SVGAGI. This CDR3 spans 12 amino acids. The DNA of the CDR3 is TGTGCCAGCAGGGTGGCGGCTCAGCCCCAGCATTTT. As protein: CASRVAAQPQHF.

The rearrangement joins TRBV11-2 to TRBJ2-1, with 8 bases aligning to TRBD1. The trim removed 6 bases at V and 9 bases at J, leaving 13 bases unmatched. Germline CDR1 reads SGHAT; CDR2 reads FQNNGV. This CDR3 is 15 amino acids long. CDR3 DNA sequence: TGTGCCAGCAGGGCCCGACAGGGGTCAGAAGGTGAGCAGTTCTTC. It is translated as CASRARQGSEGEQFF.

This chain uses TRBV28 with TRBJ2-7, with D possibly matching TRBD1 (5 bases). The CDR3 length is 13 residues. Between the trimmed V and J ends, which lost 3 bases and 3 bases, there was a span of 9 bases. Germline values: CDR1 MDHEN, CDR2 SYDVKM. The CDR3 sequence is CASSLTALYEQYF. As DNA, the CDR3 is TGTGCCAGCAGTTTGACAGCGCTCTACGAGCAGTACTTC.

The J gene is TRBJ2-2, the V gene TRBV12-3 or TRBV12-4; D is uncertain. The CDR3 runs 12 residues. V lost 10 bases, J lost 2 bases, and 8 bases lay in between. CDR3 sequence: CATRYNTGELFF. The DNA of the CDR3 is TGTGCCACGAGGTATAACACCGGGGAGCTGTTTTTT.

The CDR3 is CASSLGVGGMGTDTQYF. The CDR3 nucleotides read TGTGCCAGCAGCTTAGGCGTAGGCGGTATGGGCACAGATACGCAGTATTTT. The chain is built from TRBV11-2 and TRBJ2-3; unclear D gene. The CDR3 runs to 17 residues. CDR1 and CDR2 from the germline V gene are SGHAT and FQNNGV. V lost 1 base to trimming and J lost 1 base, with 15 bases between them.

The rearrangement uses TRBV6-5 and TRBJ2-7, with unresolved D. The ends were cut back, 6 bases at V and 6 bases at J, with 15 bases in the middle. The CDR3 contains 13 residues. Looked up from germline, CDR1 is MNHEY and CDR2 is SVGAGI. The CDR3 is CASSSPWSSEQYF. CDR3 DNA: TGTGCCAGCAGCTCTCCCTGGTCGTCCGAGCAGTACTTC.

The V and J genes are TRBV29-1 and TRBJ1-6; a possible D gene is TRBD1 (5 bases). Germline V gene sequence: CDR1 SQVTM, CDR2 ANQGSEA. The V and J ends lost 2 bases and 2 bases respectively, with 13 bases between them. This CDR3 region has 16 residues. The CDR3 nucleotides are TGCAGCGTTGAACGGGGACCGGGCCCCTATAATTCACCCCTCCACTTT. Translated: CSVERGPGPYNSPLHF.

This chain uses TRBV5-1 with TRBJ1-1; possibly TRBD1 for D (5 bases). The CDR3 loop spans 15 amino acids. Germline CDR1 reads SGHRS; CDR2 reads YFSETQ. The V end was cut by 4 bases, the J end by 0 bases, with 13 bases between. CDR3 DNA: TGCGCCAGCAGCCCGGATGCGGGACTGAACACTGAAGCTTTCTTT. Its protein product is CASSPDAGLNTEAFF.

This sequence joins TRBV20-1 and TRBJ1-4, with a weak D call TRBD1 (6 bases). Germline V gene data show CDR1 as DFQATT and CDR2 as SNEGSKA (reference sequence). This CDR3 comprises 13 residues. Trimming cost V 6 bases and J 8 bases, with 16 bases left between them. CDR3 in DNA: TGCAGTGCGAGTGGGGGGCGGGAAGAAAAACTGTTTTTT. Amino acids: CSASGGREEKLFF.

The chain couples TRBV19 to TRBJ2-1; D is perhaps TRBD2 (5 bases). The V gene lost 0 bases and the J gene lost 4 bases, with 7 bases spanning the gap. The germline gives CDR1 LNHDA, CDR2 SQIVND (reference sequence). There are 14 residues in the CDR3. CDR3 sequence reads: CASSIDGIYNEQFF. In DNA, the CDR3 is TGTGCCAGTAGTATAGACGGGATTTACAATGAGCAGTTCTTC.

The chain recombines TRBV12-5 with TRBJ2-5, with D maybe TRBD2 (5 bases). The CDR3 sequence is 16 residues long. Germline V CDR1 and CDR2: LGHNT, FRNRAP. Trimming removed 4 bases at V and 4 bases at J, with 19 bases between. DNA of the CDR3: TGTGCTAGTGGTTCGGGCAACGGACTCTCCCCAGAGACCCAGTACTTC. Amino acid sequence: CASGSGNGLSPETQYF.

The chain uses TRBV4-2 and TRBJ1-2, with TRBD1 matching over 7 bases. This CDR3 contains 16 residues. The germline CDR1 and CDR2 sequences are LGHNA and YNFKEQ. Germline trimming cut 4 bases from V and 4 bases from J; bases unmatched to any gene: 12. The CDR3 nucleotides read TGTGCCAGCAGCCCTAACGGACAGGTTACCATCTATGGCTACACCTTC. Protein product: CASSPNGQVTIYGYTF.

The CDR3 sequence: CASSVGANQPQHF. The DNA for the CDR3 is TGTGCCAGCAGCGTAGGAGCTAATCAGCCCCAGCATTTT. The V call is TRBV9, the J call TRBJ1-5, with D hard to call. V lost 0 bases, J lost 4 bases, and 5 bases lay in between. CDR1 SGDLS and CDR2 YYNGEE come from the germline V gene. This CDR3 has 13 residues.

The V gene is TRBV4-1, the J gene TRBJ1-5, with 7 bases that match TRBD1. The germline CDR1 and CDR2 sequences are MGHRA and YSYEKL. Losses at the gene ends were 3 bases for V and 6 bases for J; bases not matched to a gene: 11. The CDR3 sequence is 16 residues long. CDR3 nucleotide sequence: TGCGCCAGCAGCCATCTCGGAGGGGGCGCGGGTCAGCCCCAGCATTTT. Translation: CASSHLGGGAGQPQHF.

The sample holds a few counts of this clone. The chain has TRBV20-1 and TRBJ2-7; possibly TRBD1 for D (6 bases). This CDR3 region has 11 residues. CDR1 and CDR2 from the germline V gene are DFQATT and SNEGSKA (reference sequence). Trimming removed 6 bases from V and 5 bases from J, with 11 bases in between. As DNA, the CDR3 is TGCAGTGCGAGTGGGGGCGACGAGCAGTACTTC. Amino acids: CSASGGDEQYF.

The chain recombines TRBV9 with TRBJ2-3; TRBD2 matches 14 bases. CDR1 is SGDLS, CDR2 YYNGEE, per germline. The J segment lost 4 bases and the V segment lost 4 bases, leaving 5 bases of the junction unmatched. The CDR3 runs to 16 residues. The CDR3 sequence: CASSSGLAGVSDTQYF. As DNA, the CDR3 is TGTGCCAGCAGCTCGGGACTAGCGGGAGTCTCAGATACGCAGTATTTT.

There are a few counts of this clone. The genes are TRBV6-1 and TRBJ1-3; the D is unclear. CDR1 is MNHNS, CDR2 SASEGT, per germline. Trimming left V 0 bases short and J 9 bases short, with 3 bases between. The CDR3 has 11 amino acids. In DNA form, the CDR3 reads TGTGCCAGCAGTGAAGCGTTCACCATATATTTT. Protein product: CASSEAFTIYF.

DNA for the CDR3: TGTGCCAGCAGTCCGGGGGATGCAACTAATGAAAAACTGTTTTTT. Its protein product is CASSPGDATNEKLFF. The chain recombines TRBV27 with TRBJ1-4; tentative D call: TRBD1 (5 bases). CDR1 is MNHEY and CDR2 is SMNVEV in the germline V gene (reference sequence). This CDR3 has 15 residues. V was pared by 5 bases and J by 0 bases, with 10 bases between.

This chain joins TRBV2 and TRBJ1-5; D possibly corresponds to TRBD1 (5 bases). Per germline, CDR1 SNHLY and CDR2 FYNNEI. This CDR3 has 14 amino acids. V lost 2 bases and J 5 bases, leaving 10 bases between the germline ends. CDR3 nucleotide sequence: TGTGCCAGCAGTGAACAGACAGAGGATCAGCCCCAGCATTTT. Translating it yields CASSEQTEDQPQHF.

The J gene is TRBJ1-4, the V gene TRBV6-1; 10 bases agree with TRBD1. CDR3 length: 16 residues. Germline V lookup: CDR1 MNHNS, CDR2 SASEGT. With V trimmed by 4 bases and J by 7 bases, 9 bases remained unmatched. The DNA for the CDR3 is TGTGCCAGCAGTGCAGGGACAGGGGATTTCGGTGAAAAACTGTTTTTT. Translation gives CASSAGTGDFGEKLFF.

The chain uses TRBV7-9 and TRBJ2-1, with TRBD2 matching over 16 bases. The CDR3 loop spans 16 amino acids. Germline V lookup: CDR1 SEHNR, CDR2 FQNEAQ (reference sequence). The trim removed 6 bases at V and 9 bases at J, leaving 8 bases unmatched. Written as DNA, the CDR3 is TGTGCCAGCAGTACGGGACTAGCGGGGGGGCCGAGTGAGCAGTTCTTC. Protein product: CASSTGLAGGPSEQFF.

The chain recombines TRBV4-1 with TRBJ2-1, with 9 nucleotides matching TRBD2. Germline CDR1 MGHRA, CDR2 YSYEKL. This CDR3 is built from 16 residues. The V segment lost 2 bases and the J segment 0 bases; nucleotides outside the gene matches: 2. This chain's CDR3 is CASSQISGSSYNEQFF. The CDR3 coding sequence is TGCGCCAGCAGCCAAATTAGCGGGAGCTCCTACAATGAGCAGTTCTTC.

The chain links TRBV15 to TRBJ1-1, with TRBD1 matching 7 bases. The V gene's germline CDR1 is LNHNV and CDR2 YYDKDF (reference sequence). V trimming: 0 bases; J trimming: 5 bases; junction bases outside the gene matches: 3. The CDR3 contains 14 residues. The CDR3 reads CATSRDTGETEAFF. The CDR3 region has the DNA TGTGCCACCAGCAGAGATACAGGGGAAACTGAAGCTTTCTTT.

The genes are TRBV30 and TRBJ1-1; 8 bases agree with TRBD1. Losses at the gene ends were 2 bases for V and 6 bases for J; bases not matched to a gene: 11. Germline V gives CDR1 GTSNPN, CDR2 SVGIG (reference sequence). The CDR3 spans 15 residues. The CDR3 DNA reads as TGTGCCTGGAGTAGGGTCACCACAGGGGGGGCTGAAGCTTTCTTT. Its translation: CAWSRVTTGGAEAFF.

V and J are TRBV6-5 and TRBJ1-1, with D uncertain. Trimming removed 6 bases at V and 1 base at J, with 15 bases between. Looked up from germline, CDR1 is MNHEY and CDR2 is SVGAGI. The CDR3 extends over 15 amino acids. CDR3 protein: CASRPLQITNTEAFF. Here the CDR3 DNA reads TGTGCCAGCAGGCCCCTACAGATAACGAACACTGAAGCTTTCTTT.

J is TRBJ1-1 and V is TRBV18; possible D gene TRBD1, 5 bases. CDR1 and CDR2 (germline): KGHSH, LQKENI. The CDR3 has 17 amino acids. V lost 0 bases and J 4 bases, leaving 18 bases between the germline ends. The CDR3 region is CASSPPGAGAGGTEAFF. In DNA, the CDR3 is TGTGCCAGCTCACCACCAGGGGCAGGCGCCGGGGGCACTGAAGCTTTCTTT.

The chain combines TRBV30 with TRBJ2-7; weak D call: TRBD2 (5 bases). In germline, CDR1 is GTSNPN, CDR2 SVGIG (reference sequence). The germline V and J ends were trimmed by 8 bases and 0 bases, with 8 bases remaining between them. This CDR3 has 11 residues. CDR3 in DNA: TGTGCCCAGGAGGTCTCCTACGAGCAGTACTTC. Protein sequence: CAQEVSYEQYF.